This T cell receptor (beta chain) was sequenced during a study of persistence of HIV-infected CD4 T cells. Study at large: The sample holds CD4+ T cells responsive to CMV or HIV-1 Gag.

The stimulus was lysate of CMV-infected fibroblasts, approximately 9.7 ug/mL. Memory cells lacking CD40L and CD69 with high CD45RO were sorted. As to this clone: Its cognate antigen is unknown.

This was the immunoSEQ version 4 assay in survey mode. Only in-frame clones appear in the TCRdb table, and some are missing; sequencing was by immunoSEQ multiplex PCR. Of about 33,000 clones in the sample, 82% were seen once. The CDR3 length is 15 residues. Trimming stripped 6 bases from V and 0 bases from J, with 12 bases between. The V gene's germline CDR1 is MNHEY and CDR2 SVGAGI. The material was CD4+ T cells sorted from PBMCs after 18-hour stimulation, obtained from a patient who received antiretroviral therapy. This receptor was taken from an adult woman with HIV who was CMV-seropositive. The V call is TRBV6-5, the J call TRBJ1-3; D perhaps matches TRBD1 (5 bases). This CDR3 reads CASSQGYYSGNTIYF. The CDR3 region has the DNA TGTGCCAGCAGCCAGGGCTACTACTCTGGAAACACCATATATTTT.